Listed below are T cell receptor beta chains from one sample, sequenced in a study of cytomegalovirus exposure and HLA in healthy donors. Profiling relied on immunoSEQ multiplex PCR, and the TCRdb table lists in-frame clones only, not all of them. The sample includes under 200,000 clones, roughly four fifths of them seen just once. The specimen was PBMCs. The receptors were sampled from a man between 18 and 29 years old in good health and CMV-seronegative. The CDR3 runs from the conserved cysteine through the conserved F or W. Each record gives: V gene, J gene, clone size, D gene, CDR3 protein, CDR3 DNA. The D gene is left open where the match is weak. The size of a clone is reported for some rows only, either as once, few or many, or as a class for expanded clones.

v_call: TRBV5-4
j_call: TRBJ2-3
clone_size: NA
d_call: NA
cdr3_aa: CASSPRSGPGTDTQYF
cdr3_nt: TGTGCCAGCAGCCCCCGGAGCGGGCCCGGCACAGATACGCAGTATTTT

v_call: TRBV5-1
j_call: TRBJ2-7
clone_size: NA
d_call: TRBD2
cdr3_aa: CASSGTSGRAYEQYF
cdr3_nt: TGCGCCAGCAGCGGGACTAGCGGGAGAGCCTACGAGCAGTACTTC

v_call: TRBV4-3
j_call: TRBJ2-1
clone_size: NA
d_call: NA
cdr3_aa: CASSQDPNYSSYNEQFF
cdr3_nt: TGCGCCAGCAGCCAAGACCCGAACTACTCCTCCTACAATGAGCAGTTCTTC

v_call: TRBV27
j_call: TRBJ2-6
clone_size: few
d_call: NA
cdr3_aa: CASRVHGGPGLGANVLTF
cdr3_nt: TGTGCCAGCAGAGTTCACGGCGGGCCGGGACTGGGGGCCAACGTCCTGACTTTC

v_call: TRBV11-2
j_call: TRBJ2-7
clone_size: few
d_call: TRBD1
cdr3_aa: CASTISRGPRYEQYF
cdr3_nt: TGTGCCAGCACCATTTCCAGGGGGCCTCGCTACGAGCAGTACTTC

v_call: TRBV5-5
j_call: TRBJ2-1
clone_size: few
d_call: TRBD1
cdr3_aa: CASSQDRVFINEQFF
cdr3_nt: TGTGCCAGCAGCCAGGACAGGGTTTTTATAAATGAGCAGTTCTTC

v_call: TRBV7-9
j_call: TRBJ2-1
clone_size: NA
d_call: NA
cdr3_aa: CASSLGPPRDEQFF
cdr3_nt: TGTGCCAGCAGCTTAGGACCACCGCGGGATGAGCAGTTCTTC

v_call: TRBV5-1
j_call: TRBJ1-1
clone_size: NA
d_call: TRBD1
cdr3_aa: CASSVQGVGDTEAFF
cdr3_nt: TGCGCCAGCAGCGTCCAGGGGGTTGGGGACACTGAAGCTTTCTTT

v_call: TRBV10-1
j_call: TRBJ2-1
clone_size: NA
d_call: TRBD2
cdr3_aa: CASSGGTSGYNEQFF
cdr3_nt: TGCGCCAGCAGCGGGGGGACTAGCGGATACAATGAGCAGTTCTTC

v_call: TRBV5-4
j_call: TRBJ2-3
clone_size: NA
d_call: NA
cdr3_aa: CASSLGQINTDTQYF
cdr3_nt: TGTGCCAGCAGCTTGGGACAGATTAACACAGATACGCAGTATTTT

v_call: TRBV5-1
j_call: TRBJ1-4
clone_size: few
d_call: NA
cdr3_aa: CASSVDPGEEKLFF
cdr3_nt: TGCGCCAGCAGCGTGGACCCTGGAGAAGAAAAACTGTTTTTT

v_call: TRBV7-2
j_call: TRBJ2-1
clone_size: NA
d_call: TRBD1
cdr3_aa: CASSLVWTGVLGYNEQFF
cdr3_nt: TGTGCCAGCAGCTTAGTCTGGACAGGGGTGTTAGGGTACAATGAGCAGTTCTTC

v_call: TRBV4-1
j_call: TRBJ2-3
clone_size: NA
d_call: NA
cdr3_aa: CASSQEWGGVPDTQYF
cdr3_nt: TGCGCCAGCAGCCAAGAATGGGGGGGCGTCCCAGATACGCAGTATTTT

v_call: TRBV5-4
j_call: TRBJ2-7
clone_size: NA
d_call: TRBD2
cdr3_aa: CASSSYRGLARSYEQYF
cdr3_nt: TGTGCCAGCAGCAGTTACCGGGGACTAGCCAGGTCCTACGAGCAGTACTTC

v_call: TRBV5-4
j_call: TRBJ1-1
clone_size: NA
d_call: NA
cdr3_aa: CAAGSVSNTEAFF
cdr3_nt: TGTGCCGCGGGGTCAGTATCGAACACTGAAGCTTTCTTT